This T cell receptor (beta chain) originates from a study of blood T cell repertoires in COVID-19. Turning to the study itself: Spain, Italy and the United States supplied samples that represented acute and convalescent COVID-19.

Sequenced by immunoSEQ multiplex PCR; TCRdb stores in-frame clones only, minus some. The sample includes roughly 48,000 clones, 80% to 90% seen only once; the top ten take about 5.2%. The CDR3 consists of 18 residues. Germline CDR1 MGHRA, CDR2 YSYEKL. The V end lost 0 bases, the J end lost 6 bases, and 21 bases lay between the germline ends. The receptor's source is a human donor in a cohort sampled during active COVID-19. The chain is built from TRBV4-1 and TRBJ1-3; tentatively, D is TRBD1 (6 bases). Sequenced material: peripheral blood. The CDR3 DNA follows: TGCGCCAGCAGCCAAGATCCCCCAGGGGTACTAAGTTTAAACACCATATATTTT. It is translated as CASSQDPPGVLSLNTIYF.